Listed here are 10 T cell receptor beta chains from one sample, sequenced in a study of cytotoxic CD8 clonotypes in ibrutinib-treated CLL. TCRdb's copy holds only in-frame clones and misses some; the assay was immunoSEQ multiplex PCR. This table has hundreds of thousands of clones, around 66% appearing once. The starting material was PBMCs, obtained after 36 months of ibrutinib treatment. All receptors derive from a human donor with chronic lymphocytic leukemia.

This clone was detected only a few times. The V and J genes are TRBV4-1 and TRBJ1-1; D call uncertain. The CDR3 loop spans 15 amino acids. V lost 3 bases and J 1 base, leaving 12 bases between the germline ends. Looked up from germline, CDR1 is MGHRA and CDR2 is YSYEKL. This chain's CDR3 is CASSHLRTENTEAFF. As DNA, the CDR3 is TGCGCCAGCAGCCATCTTCGGACGGAGAACACTGAAGCTTTCTTT.

The gene calls are TRBV4-3 and TRBJ2-3; 10 bases align to TRBD1. Germline CDR1 reads LGHNA; CDR2 reads YSLEER. CDR3 length equals 16 residues. The J segment lost 3 bases and the V segment lost 2 bases, leaving 5 bases of the junction unmatched. The CDR3 here is CASSQTTGGATDTQYF. DNA of the CDR3: TGCGCCAGCAGCCAAACGACAGGGGGCGCTACAGATACGCAGTATTTT.

The rearrangement uses TRBV6-5 and TRBJ1-3; 7 bases align to TRBD1. The trim removed 5 bases at V and 2 bases at J, leaving 3 bases unmatched. There are 14 residues in the CDR3. CDR1 is MNHEY and CDR2 is SVGAGI in the germline V gene. Here the CDR3 DNA reads TGTGCCAGCAGTCCTGGACAGGCTGGAAACACCATATATTTT. Protein product: CASSPGQAGNTIYF.

The chain uses TRBV7-2 and TRBJ2-1; D is possibly TRBD2 (5 bases). The germline V and J ends were trimmed by 1 base and 5 bases, with 12 bases remaining between them. The CDR3 spans 15 residues. The V gene's germline CDR1 is SGHTA and CDR2 FQGNSA. The CDR3 spells CASSLVGGPNNEQFF. CDR3 bases: TGTGCCAGCAGCTTAGTGGGCGGGCCGAACAATGAGCAGTTCTTC.

This rearrangement joins TRBV5-6 to TRBJ1-5; D ambiguous. This CDR3 has 16 amino acids. Germline V gene sequence: CDR1 SGHDT, CDR2 YYEEEE. Trimming pared 0 bases from V and 0 bases from J, leaving 10 bases between. CDR3: CASSLAGLHSNQPQHF. The CDR3 coding sequence is TGTGCCAGCAGCTTGGCCGGCCTACATAGCAATCAGCCCCAGCATTTT.

The V call is TRBV29-1, the J call TRBJ1-3; a weak D match, TRBD1 (5 bases). Trimming shortened V by 1 base and J by 0 bases, and 25 bases separated the two germline ends. Germline loops: CDR1 SQVTM, CDR2 ANQGSEA. The CDR3 extends over 20 amino acids. This CDR3 is CSVEGLWDVPYEDSGNTIYF. CDR3 nucleotide sequence: TGCAGCGTTGAAGGTTTGTGGGACGTCCCATACGAGGACTCTGGAAACACCATATATTTT.

The gene calls are TRBV5-1 and TRBJ2-7; possible D gene TRBD2, 6 bases. Germline CDR1 is SGHRS and CDR2 is YFSETQ. V was shortened by 5 bases and J by 2 bases, with 20 bases between the two germline ends. This CDR3 has 16 residues. CDR3 in DNA: TGCGCCAGCAGTTTTCTACGAAGCGGGTCCCCCTACGAGCAGTACTTC. It encodes CASSFLRSGSPYEQYF.

The chain links TRBV10-3 to TRBJ1-2; D is unclear. V lost 2 bases to trimming and J lost 4 bases, with 5 bases between them. The CDR3 consists of 12 residues. CDR1 is ENHRY, CDR2 SYGVKD, per germline. CDR3 DNA sequence: TGTGCCATCAGTGAGCACCCCTATGGCTACACCTTC. This translates into CAISEHPYGYTF.

This clone was seen only a few times. The J gene is TRBJ2-7, the V gene TRBV29-1; 9 bases fit TRBD1. Germline CDR1 is SQVTM and CDR2 is ANQGSEA. The CDR3 is made up of 13 amino acids. Trimming cost V 7 bases and J 3 bases; bases outside gene matches: 7. The CDR3, as DNA: TGCAGCGCCTCCGGGACAGGGCTCTACGAGCAGTACTTC. It yields the protein CSASGTGLYEQYF.

This chain links TRBV5-1 with TRBJ1-1; 7 positions match TRBD1. Germline lookup yields CDR1 SGHRS and CDR2 YFSETQ. Germline trimming cut 3 bases from V and 4 bases from J; bases unmatched to any gene: 12. The CDR3 extends over 16 amino acids. Written as DNA, the CDR3 is TGCGCCAGCAGCTCCCTGGACAGGACGGCCACCACTGAAGCTTTCTTT. This sequence encodes CASSSLDRTATTEAFF.